The next 4 T cell receptor beta chains were all read from a single sample in a study of PD-1 blockade in classical Hodgkin lymphoma. Time point meaning: cycle 4 day 1 (C4D1), after 5 to 7 weeks of nivolumab. Relapse after autologous stem cell transplantation occurred in every patient, and brentuximab vedotin exposure varied. Isolation of CD8+ T cells from thawed PBMCs used magnetic negative selection. Only in-frame clones appear in the TCRdb table, and some are missing; sequencing was by immunoSEQ multiplex PCR. The table lists about 19,000 clones, about 85% of them singletons. The material was CD8+ T cells from blood, obtained before the fourth cycle of nivolumab. These TCRs come from a human donor with classical Hodgkin lymphoma.

The V gene is TRBV5-6, the J gene TRBJ1-2; 7 bases line up with TRBD1. Germline loops: CDR1 SGHDT, CDR2 YYEEEE. J lost 7 bases, V lost 0 bases, and 15 bases had no gene match. The CDR3 runs to 17 residues. DNA of the CDR3: TGTGCCAGCAGCTTGGCCGGAGGGGGCATCTCGTATCGTGGCTACACCTTC. Translated, it gives CASSLAGGGISYRGYTF.

The V call is TRBV30, the J call TRBJ2-5; 9 bases align to TRBD2. This CDR3 region has 14 residues. Trimming at V came to 2 bases and at J to 5 bases, leaving 6 bases not matched to a gene. Germline-derived CDR1 and CDR2 are GTSNPN and SVGIG (reference sequence). CDR3 sequence (DNA): TGTGCCTGGAGTCCCCTAGCGGGATTCGAGACCCAGTACTTC. Its protein is CAWSPLAGFETQYF. Combining the CDR3 with reference TRBV30 and TRBJ2-5 gives the whole variable domain SQTIHQWPATLVQPVGSPLSLECTVEGTSNPNLYWYRQAAGRGLQLLFYSVGIGQISSEVPQNLSASRPQDRQFILSSKKLLLSDSGFYLCAWSPLAGFETQYFGPGTRLLVL.

This chain joins TRBV19 and TRBJ1-2; tentative D call: TRBD1 (5 bases). CDR1 is LNHDA and CDR2 is SQIVND in the germline V gene (reference sequence). Trimming took 5 bases from V and 5 from J, leaving 9 bases between them. The CDR3 contains 12 residues. The chain's CDR3 is CASSPQGYGYTF. CDR3 coding DNA: TGTGCCAGTAGTCCGCAGGGTTATGGCTACACCTTC.

Written as DNA, the CDR3 is TGTGCCAGCAGCCGATGGGACGGGTCCTACGAGCAGTACTTC. This codes for CASSRWDGSYEQYF. V and J are TRBV27 and TRBJ2-7; tentatively, D is TRBD1 or TRBD2 (5 bases each). Per the germline V gene, CDR1 is MNHEY and CDR2 is SMNVEV (reference sequence). V was trimmed by 6 bases and J by 1 base, leaving 13 bases between them. CDR3 length: 14 amino acids.